This T cell receptor beta chain was obtained from a study of blood T cells in healthy people across ages. Study observations and caveats: Significant beta diversity loss was already apparent by age roughly 44, declining roughly linearly. When one million T cells were used, diversity estimates were thought to be underestimates.

This clonotype was seen ten or more times. Antigen: not known. The V gene lost 0 bases and the J gene lost 0 bases, with 8 bases spanning the gap. CDR1 and CDR2 (germline): DFQATT, SNEGSKA (reference sequence). The CDR3 is 15 residues long. Peripheral blood samples of roughly 9.8 milliliters were drawn from each donor. The use of a sample-barcoded 5' primer and a J-beta primer mix characterized a second PCR of about 6 to 11 cycles. One entry per CDR3 protein results from TCRdb running MiXCR on the 5' RACE reads. The sample has 800,000 to 950,000 distinct CDR3 sequences; roughly 43% are singletons. V is TRBV20-1 and J is TRBJ1-4; D call uncertain. Specimen: blood. The clonotype originates from a young man in good health. The CDR3 DNA follows: TGCAGTGCTAGAGAAACCACAGCAACTAATGAAAAACTGTTTTTT. This sequence encodes CSARETTATNEKLFF.